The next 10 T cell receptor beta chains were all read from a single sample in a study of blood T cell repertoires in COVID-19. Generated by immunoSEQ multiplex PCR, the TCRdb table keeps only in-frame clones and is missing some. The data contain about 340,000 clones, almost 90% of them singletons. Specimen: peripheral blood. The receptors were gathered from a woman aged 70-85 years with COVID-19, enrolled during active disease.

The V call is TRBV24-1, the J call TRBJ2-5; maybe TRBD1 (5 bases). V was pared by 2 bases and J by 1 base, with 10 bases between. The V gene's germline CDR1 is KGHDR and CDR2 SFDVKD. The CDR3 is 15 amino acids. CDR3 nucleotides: TGTGCCACCAGTGATTATGACAGTCCCCAAGAGACCCAGTACTTC. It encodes CATSDYDSPQETQYF.

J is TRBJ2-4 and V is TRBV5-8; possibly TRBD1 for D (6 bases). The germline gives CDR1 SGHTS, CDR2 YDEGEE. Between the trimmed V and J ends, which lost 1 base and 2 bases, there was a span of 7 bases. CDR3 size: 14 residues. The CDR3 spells CASSLRGTKNIQYF. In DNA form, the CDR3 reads TGTGCCAGCAGCTTGAGGGGGACCAAAAACATTCAGTACTTC.

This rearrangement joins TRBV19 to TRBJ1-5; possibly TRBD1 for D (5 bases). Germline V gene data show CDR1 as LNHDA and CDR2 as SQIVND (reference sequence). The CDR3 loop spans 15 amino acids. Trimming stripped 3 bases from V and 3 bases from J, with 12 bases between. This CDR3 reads CASSMGRALNQPQHF. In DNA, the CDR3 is TGTGCCAGTAGTATGGGCAGGGCCCTCAATCAGCCCCAGCATTTT. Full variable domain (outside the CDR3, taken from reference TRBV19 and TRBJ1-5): DGGITQSPKYLFRKEGQNVTLSCEQNLNHDAMYWYRQDPGQGLRLIYYSQIVNDFQKGDIAEGYSVSREKKESFPLTVTSAQKNPTAFYLCASSMGRALNQPQHFGDGTRLSIL.

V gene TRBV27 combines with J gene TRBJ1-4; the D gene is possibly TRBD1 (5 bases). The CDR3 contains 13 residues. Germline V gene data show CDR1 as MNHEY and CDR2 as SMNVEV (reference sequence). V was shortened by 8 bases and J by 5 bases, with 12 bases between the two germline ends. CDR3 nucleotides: TGTGCCAGCGGCCTCGGGGGGAATGAAAAACTGTTTTTT. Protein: CASGLGGNEKLFF.

This chain's CDR3 is CASQGSYEQYF. The CDR3 nucleotides are TGTGCCTCCCAGGGGAGTTACGAGCAGTACTTC. The chain carries TRBV10-3 and TRBJ2-7, with D maybe TRBD1 (6 bases). This CDR3 comprises 11 residues. Germline V gives CDR1 ENHRY, CDR2 SYGVKD. V was pared by 11 bases and J by 4 bases, with 12 bases between.

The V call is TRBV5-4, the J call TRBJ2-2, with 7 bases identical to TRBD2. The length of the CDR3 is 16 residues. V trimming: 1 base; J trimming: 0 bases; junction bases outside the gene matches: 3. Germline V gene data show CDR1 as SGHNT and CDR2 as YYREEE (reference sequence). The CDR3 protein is CASSLSSGANTGELFF. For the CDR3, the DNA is TGTGCCAGCAGCTTGAGCAGCGGGGCGAACACCGGGGAGCTGTTTTTT.

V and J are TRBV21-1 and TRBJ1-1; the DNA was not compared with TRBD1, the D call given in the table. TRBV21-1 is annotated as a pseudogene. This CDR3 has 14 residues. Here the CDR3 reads CASSPRDTPRGAFF. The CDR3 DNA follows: TGTGCCAGCAGCCCCCGGGACACCCCCCGGGGAGCTTTCTTT.

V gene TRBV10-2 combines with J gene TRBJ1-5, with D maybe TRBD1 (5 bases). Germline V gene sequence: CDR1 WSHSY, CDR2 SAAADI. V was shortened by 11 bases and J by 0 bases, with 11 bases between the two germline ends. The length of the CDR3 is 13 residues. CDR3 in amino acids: CASWGGSNQPQHF. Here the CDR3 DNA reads TGCGCCTCTTGGGGGGGTAGCAATCAGCCCCAGCATTTT.

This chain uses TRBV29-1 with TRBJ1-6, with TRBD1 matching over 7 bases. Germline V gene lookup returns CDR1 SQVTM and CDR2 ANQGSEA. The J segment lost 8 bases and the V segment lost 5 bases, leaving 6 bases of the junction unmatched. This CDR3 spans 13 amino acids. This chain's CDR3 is CSVSGGEDSPLHF. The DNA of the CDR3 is TGCAGCGTTTCAGGGGGTGAGGATTCACCCCTCCACTTT.

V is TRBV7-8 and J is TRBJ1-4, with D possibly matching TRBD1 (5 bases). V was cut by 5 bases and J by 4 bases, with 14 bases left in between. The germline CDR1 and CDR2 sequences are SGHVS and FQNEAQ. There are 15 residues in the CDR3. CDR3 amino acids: CASSPWGENNEKLFF. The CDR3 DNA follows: TGTGCCAGCAGCCCCTGGGGGGAAAATAATGAAAAACTGTTTTTT.